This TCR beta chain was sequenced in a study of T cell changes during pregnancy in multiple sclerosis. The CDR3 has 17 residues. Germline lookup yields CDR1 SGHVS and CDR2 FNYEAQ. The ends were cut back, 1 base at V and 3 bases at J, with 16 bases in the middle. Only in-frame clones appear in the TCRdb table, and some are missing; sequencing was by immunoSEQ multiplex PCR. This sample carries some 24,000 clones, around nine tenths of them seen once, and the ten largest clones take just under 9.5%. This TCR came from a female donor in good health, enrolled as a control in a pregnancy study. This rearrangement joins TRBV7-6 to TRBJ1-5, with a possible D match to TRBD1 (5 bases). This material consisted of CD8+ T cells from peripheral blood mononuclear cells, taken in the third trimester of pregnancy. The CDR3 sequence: CASSLGGGLGANQPQHF. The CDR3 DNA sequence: TGTGCCAGCAGCTTAGGGGGGGGTTTAGGGGCCAATCAGCCCCAGCATTTT.